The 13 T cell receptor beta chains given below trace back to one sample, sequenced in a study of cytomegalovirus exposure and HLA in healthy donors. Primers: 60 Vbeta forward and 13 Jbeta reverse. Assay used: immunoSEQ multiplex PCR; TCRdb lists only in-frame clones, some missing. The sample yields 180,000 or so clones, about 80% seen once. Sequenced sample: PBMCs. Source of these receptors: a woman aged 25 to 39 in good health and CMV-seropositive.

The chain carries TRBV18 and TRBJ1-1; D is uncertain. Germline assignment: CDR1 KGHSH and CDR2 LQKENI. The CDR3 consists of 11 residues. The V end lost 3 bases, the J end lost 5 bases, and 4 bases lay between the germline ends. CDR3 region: CASSPNTEAFF. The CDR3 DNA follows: TGTGCCAGCTCACCCAATACTGAAGCTTTCTTT.

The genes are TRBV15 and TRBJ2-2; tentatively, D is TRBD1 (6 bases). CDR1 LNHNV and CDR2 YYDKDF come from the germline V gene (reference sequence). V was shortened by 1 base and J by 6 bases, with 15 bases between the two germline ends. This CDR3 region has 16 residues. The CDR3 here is CATSRVSGVSSGELFF. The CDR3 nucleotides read TGTGCCACCAGCAGAGTGTCAGGGGTGTCATCCGGGGAGCTGTTTTTT.

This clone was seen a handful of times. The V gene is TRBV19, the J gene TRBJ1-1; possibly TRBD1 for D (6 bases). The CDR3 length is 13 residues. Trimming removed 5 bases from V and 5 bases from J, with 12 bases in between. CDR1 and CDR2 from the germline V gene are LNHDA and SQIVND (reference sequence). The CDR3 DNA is TGTGCCAGTAGTTTACAGGGCCTGACTGAAGCTTTCTTT. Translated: CASSLQGLTEAFF.

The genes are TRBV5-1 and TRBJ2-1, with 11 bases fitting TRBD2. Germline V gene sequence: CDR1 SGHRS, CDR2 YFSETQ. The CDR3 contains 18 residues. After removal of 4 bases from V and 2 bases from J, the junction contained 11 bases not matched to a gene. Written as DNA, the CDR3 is TGCGCCAGCAGCCCCGGGACTAGCGGCCCCTCTCCCTACAATGAGCAGTTCTTC. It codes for CASSPGTSGPSPYNEQFF.

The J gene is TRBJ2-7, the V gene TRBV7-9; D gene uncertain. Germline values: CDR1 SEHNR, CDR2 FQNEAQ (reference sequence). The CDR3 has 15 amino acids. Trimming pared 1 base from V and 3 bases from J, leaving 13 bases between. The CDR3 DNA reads TGTGCCAGCAGCTTAGGGCAGTGGAGAATCTACGAGCAGTACTTC. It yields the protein CASSLGQWRIYEQYF. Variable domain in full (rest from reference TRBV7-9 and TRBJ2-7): DTGVSQNPRHKITKRGQNVTFRCDPISEHNRLYWYRQTLGQGPEFLTYFQNEAQLEKSRLLSDRFSAERPKGSFSTLEIQRTEQGDSAMYLCASSLGQWRIYEQYFGPGTRLTVT.

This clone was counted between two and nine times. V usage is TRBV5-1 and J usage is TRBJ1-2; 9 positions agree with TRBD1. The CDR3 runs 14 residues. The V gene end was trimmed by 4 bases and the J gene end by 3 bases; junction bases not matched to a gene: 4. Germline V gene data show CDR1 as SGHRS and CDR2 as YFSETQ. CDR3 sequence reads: CASSVGTGYYGYTF. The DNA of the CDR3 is TGCGCCAGCAGCGTCGGGACAGGGTACTATGGCTACACCTTC.

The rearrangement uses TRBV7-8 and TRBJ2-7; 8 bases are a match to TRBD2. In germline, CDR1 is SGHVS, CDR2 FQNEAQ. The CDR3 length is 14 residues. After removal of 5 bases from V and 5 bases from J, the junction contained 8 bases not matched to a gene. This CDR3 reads CASSLREGVDEQYF. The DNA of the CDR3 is TGTGCCAGCAGCCTTCGGGAGGGCGTCGACGAGCAGTACTTC.

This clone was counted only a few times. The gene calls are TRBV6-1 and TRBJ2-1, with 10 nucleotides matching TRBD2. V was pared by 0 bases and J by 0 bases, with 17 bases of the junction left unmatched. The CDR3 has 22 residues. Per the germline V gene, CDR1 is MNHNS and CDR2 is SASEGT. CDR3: CASSEALRGAGGPSSSYNEQFF. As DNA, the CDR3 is TGTGCCAGCAGTGAAGCGCTTCGGGGAGCGGGAGGGCCCTCGAGCTCCTACAATGAGCAGTTCTTC.

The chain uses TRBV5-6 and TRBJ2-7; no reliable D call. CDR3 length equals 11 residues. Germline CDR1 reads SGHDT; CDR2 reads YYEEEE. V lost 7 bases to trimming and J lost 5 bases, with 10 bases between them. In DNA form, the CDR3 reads TGTGCCAGCCTATCCCTGGACGAGCAGTACTTC. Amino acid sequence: CASLSLDEQYF.

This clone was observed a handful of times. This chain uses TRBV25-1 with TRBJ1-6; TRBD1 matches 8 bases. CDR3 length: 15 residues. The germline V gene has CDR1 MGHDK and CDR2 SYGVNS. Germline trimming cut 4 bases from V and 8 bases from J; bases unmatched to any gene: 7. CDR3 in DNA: TGTGCCAGCAGTGCGGACAGGGCTAGGGATTCACCCCTCCACTTT. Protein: CASSADRARDSPLHF.

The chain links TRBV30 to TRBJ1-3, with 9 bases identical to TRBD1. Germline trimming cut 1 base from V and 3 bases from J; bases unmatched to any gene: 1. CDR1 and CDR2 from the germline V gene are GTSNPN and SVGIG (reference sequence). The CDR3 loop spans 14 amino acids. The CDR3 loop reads CAWSGTGVGNTIYF. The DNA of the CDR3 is TGTGCCTGGAGTGGGACAGGGGTTGGAAACACCATATATTTT.

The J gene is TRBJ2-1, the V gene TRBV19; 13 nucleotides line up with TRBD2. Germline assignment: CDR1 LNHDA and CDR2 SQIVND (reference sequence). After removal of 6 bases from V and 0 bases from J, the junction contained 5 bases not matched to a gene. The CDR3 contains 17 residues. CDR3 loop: CASRTSGRPSSYNEQFF. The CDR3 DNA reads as TGTGCCAGTAGGACTAGCGGGAGGCCTAGCTCCTACAATGAGCAGTTCTTC.

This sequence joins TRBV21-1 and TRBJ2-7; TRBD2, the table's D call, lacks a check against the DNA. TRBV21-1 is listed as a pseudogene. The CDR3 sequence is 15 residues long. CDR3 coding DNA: TGTGCCAGCAGCAAAGCGGGACTAGCGGGAGACGAGCAGTACTTC. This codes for CASSKAGLAGDEQYF.